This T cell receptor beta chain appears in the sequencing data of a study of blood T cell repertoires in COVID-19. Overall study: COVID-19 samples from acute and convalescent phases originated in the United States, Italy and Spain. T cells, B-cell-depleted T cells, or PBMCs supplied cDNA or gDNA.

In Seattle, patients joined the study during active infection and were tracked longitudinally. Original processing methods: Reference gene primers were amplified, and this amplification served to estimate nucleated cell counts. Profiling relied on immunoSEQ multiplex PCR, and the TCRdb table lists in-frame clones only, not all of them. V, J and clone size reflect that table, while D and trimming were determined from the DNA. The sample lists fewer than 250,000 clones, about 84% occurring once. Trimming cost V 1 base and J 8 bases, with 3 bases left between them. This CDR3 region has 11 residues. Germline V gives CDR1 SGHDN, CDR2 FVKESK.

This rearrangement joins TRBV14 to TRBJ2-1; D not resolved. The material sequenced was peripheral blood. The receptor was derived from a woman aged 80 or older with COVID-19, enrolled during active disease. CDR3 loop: CASSQAYEQFF. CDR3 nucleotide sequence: TGTGCCAGCAGCCAAGCGTATGAGCAGTTCTTC.